A single sample is the source of the 32 T cell receptor beta chains below, sequenced in a study of shared clonotypes between healthy human individuals. Repertoires were generated with immunoSEQ multiplex PCR, while TCRdb's copy carries only in-frame clones and drops some. This table holds roughly 600,000 clones, 95% to 98% found once. CD8 cells classed as naive were CD45RO-negative and positively selected for CCR7, excluding terminally differentiated effector memory CD45RA+ cells. The sample comprised naive CD8+ T cells sorted from blood. Receptor source: a man aged 25 to 45 in good health.

The J gene is TRBJ2-7, the V gene TRBV7-7, with D maybe TRBD2 (6 bases). Germline-derived CDR1 and CDR2 are SSHAT and FNYEAQ (reference sequence). V lost 0 bases and J 2 bases, leaving 11 bases between the germline ends. The CDR3 covers 15 residues. The chain's CDR3 is CASSLASGRAYEQYF. CDR3 sequence (DNA): TGTGCCAGCAGCTTAGCTAGCGGTCGCGCCTACGAGCAGTACTTC.

The gene calls are TRBV7-2 and TRBJ2-7; 8 bases map to TRBD2. Germline V gene data show CDR1 as SGHTA and CDR2 as FQGNSA. This CDR3 region has 18 residues. V lost 5 bases and J lost 1; bases outside the gene matches: 16. The CDR3 spells CASSPLAGRAFGSYEQYF. The CDR3, as DNA: TGTGCCAGCAGCCCTTTAGCGGGGAGGGCCTTCGGTTCCTACGAGCAGTACTTC.

The chain carries TRBV4-1 and TRBJ2-7; D call uncertain. CDR3 length: 15 amino acids. Germline V gene sequence: CDR1 MGHRA, CDR2 YSYEKL. V lost 4 bases, J lost 0 bases, and 13 bases lay in between. CDR3 DNA: TGCGCCAGCAGCCCCTCCACTCTTAGCTCCTACGAGCAGTACTTC. Protein: CASSPSTLSSYEQYF.

This clone was recorded once. The rearrangement joins TRBV6-1 to TRBJ1-5; D not certain. Germline CDR1 MNHNS, CDR2 SASEGT. This CDR3 has 15 amino acids. Trimming took off 2 bases at V and 0 bases at J, with 8 bases between the two ends. The CDR3 sequence: CASSEWYSSNQPQHF. DNA for the CDR3: TGTGCCAGCAGTGAATGGTACAGTAGCAATCAGCCCCAGCATTTT.

The gene calls are TRBV7-2 and TRBJ1-1; a weak D match, TRBD1 (6 bases). The germline V and J ends were trimmed by 2 bases and 4 bases, with 11 bases remaining between them. This CDR3 has 14 amino acids. Germline CDR1 and CDR2: SGHTA and FQGNSA. CDR3 nucleotides: TGTGCCAGCAGCTTAAGGACAGAAGGCACTGAAGCTTTCTTT. It specifies CASSLRTEGTEAFF.

This chain links TRBV28 with TRBJ1-1; D perhaps matches TRBD1 (5 bases). The CDR3 runs to 13 residues. Germline V gives CDR1 MDHEN, CDR2 SYDVKM. V lost 5 bases and J 1 base, leaving 8 bases between the germline ends. CDR3 loop: CASSNQGNTEAFF. CDR3 sequence (DNA): TGTGCCAGCAGTAATCAGGGGAACACTGAAGCTTTCTTT. The entire variable domain, with the rest obtained from reference TRBV28 and TRBJ1-1, is as follows: DVKVTQSSRYLVKRTGEKVFLECVQDMDHENMFWYRQDPGLGLRLIYFSYDVKMKEKGDIPEGYSVSREKKERFSLILESASTNQTSMYLCASSNQGNTEAFFGQGTRLTVV.

This chain connects TRBV4-1 to TRBJ2-5, with D hard to call. Germline CDR1 is MGHRA and CDR2 is YSYEKL. V was shortened by 1 base and J by 2 bases, with 11 bases between the two germline ends. There are 15 residues in the CDR3. The CDR3 DNA follows: TGCGCCAGCAGCCAAGTCGTACGACCGCAAGAGACCCAGTACTTC. It yields the protein CASSQVVRPQETQYF.

The V call is TRBV7-6, the J call TRBJ2-3; D is ambiguous. The CDR3 loop spans 14 amino acids. Per the germline V gene, CDR1 is SGHVS and CDR2 is FNYEAQ. The V end lost 0 bases, the J end lost 4 bases, and 8 bases lay between the germline ends. The CDR3 region is CASSLAAKADTQYF. In nucleotides, the CDR3 is TGTGCCAGCAGCTTAGCAGCTAAAGCAGATACGCAGTATTTT.

The genes are TRBV11-2 and TRBJ1-5; 8 bases are a match to TRBD1. Unmatched junction bases numbered 5, after V lost 0 bases and J lost 4 bases. The CDR3 covers 16 residues. Per germline, CDR1 SGHAT and CDR2 FQNNGV. In DNA form, the CDR3 reads TGTGCCAGCAGCTTAGAGGCAGGGGGCGATAATCAGCCCCAGCATTTT. This translates into CASSLEAGGDNQPQHF.

The genes are TRBV21-1 and TRBJ2-2; TRBD1, the table's D call, was not compared with the DNA. TRBV21-1 is a recognized pseudogene. CDR3 length: 14 residues. The CDR3 loop is CASSPGADTGELFF. The CDR3 coding sequence is TGTGCCAGCAGCCCTGGGGCGGACACCGGGGAGCTGTTTTTT.

The chain has TRBV5-6 and TRBJ2-7; tentative D call: TRBD2 (5 bases). Germline CDR1 reads SGHDT; CDR2 reads YYEEEE. V gave up 1 base and J gave up 1 base, with 6 bases separating them. The CDR3 runs to 13 residues. CDR3 in amino acids: CASSLTSSYEQYF. CDR3 nucleotides: TGTGCCAGCAGCTTGACTAGTTCCTACGAGCAGTACTTC.

The chain links TRBV28 to TRBJ2-7; D might be TRBD2 (5 bases). This CDR3 contains 17 residues. Trimming removed 2 bases from V and 1 base from J, with 18 bases in between. Germline-derived CDR1 and CDR2 are MDHEN and SYDVKM. The CDR3, as DNA: TGTGCCAGCAGTTTAAGGATTGGGCTAGCCCTGTCCTACGAGCAGTACTTC. This sequence encodes CASSLRIGLALSYEQYF.

V gene TRBV7-9 combines with J gene TRBJ2-2, with D possibly matching TRBD2 (5 bases). Per the germline V gene, CDR1 is SEHNR and CDR2 is FQNEAQ (reference sequence). Trimming shortened V by 5 bases and J by 6 bases, and 19 bases separated the two germline ends. The CDR3 extends over 16 amino acids. DNA for the CDR3: TGTGCCAGCAGCCCCCCTAGCACCAGAGGTCCCGGGGAGCTGTTTTTT. Residues: CASSPPSTRGPGELFF. The complete variable domain, with remaining parts taken from reference TRBV7-9 and TRBJ2-2, reads DTGVSQNPRHKITKRGQNVTFRCDPISEHNRLYWYRQTLGQGPEFLTYFQNEAQLEKSRLLSDRFSAERPKGSFSTLEIQRTEQGDSAMYLCASSPPSTRGPGELFFGEGSRLTVL.

V and J are TRBV29-1 and TRBJ2-1; TRBD1 agrees at 10 bases. The CDR3 is made up of 14 amino acids. V shed 3 bases, J shed 5 bases, and the junction held 4 bases outside the gene matches. Germline CDR1 reads SQVTM; CDR2 reads ANQGSEA. CDR3: CSVERTGGHNEQFF. The CDR3 bases are TGCAGCGTTGAGAGGACAGGGGGGCACAATGAGCAGTTCTTC.

This chain uses TRBV19 with TRBJ2-7; no firm D call. CDR3 length equals 13 residues. The V gene's germline CDR1 is LNHDA and CDR2 SQIVND (reference sequence). Trimming left V 1 base short and J 6 bases short, with 10 bases between. Here the CDR3 reads CASSIGSFGEQYF. In nucleotides, the CDR3 is TGTGCCAGTAGTATAGGTAGCTTCGGCGAGCAGTACTTC.

This chain uses TRBV2 with TRBJ2-3, with 11 bases that match TRBD2. This CDR3 is 18 amino acids long. The germline CDR1 and CDR2 sequences are SNHLY and FYNNEI. The V gene end was trimmed by 7 bases and the J gene end by 0 bases; junction bases not matched to a gene: 12. The CDR3 loop is CASNKGLADHPSTDTQYF. Written as DNA, the CDR3 is TGTGCCAGCAATAAGGGACTAGCGGATCACCCTAGCACAGATACGCAGTATTTT.

This chain links TRBV27 with TRBJ2-5, with 10 bases matching TRBD1. V was clipped by 8 bases and J by 2 bases; unmatched bases: 8. The CDR3 covers 15 residues. CDR1 is MNHEY and CDR2 is SMNVEV in the germline V gene (reference sequence). The chain's CDR3 is CASSYGTGAQETQYF. The CDR3 DNA is TGTGCCAGCTCGTACGGGACAGGGGCACAAGAGACCCAGTACTTC.

Written as DNA, the CDR3 is TGTGCCACCCCGGCGGTGGTGGGCGGCTACACCTTC. Encoded protein: CATPAVVGGYTF. The chain links TRBV10-3 to TRBJ1-2; D gene uncertain. CDR3 length: 12 residues. Trimming removed 10 bases at V and 8 bases at J, with 17 bases between. Germline values: CDR1 ENHRY, CDR2 SYGVKD.

The chain employs TRBV28 and TRBJ2-1; possible D gene TRBD2, 5 bases. The CDR3 extends over 16 amino acids. Germline V gene sequence: CDR1 MDHEN, CDR2 SYDVKM. Trimming pared 5 bases from V and 0 bases from J, leaving 14 bases between. DNA of the CDR3: TGTGCCAGCAGTAAAAACCGGGGTATCTCCTACAATGAGCAGTTCTTC. Translating it yields CASSKNRGISYNEQFF.

This chain links TRBV2 with TRBJ2-3, with 7 bases aligning to TRBD1. CDR1 is SNHLY, CDR2 FYNNEI, per germline. The J segment lost 0 bases and the V segment lost 4 bases, leaving 4 bases of the junction unmatched. The CDR3 consists of 15 residues. Here the CDR3 DNA reads TGTGCCAGCAGTGTGGGACAGATAAGCACAGATACGCAGTATTTT. Translation gives CASSVGQISTDTQYF.

The chain joins TRBV27 to TRBJ2-7, with D hard to call. V was shortened by 6 bases and J by 1 base, with 13 bases between the two germline ends. CDR3 length equals 14 residues. Germline-derived CDR1 and CDR2 are MNHEY and SMNVEV (reference sequence). CDR3 residues: CASSFLGSSYEQYF. The CDR3 DNA sequence: TGTGCCAGCAGCTTTCTAGGGTCGTCCTACGAGCAGTACTTC.

The V and J genes are TRBV7-9 and TRBJ2-1; unclear D gene. Germline V gives CDR1 SEHNR, CDR2 FQNEAQ (reference sequence). V was cut by 1 base and J by 12 bases, with 7 bases left in between. The CDR3 has 11 amino acids. The CDR3 loop is CASSLEGWQFF. The DNA of the CDR3 is TGTGCCAGCAGCTTAGAAGGATGGCAGTTCTTC.

This sequence joins TRBV27 and TRBJ2-7, with TRBD1 matching 9 bases. The CDR3 runs 15 residues. CDR1 is MNHEY and CDR2 is SMNVEV in the germline V gene (reference sequence). Trimming at V came to 10 bases and at J to 7 bases, leaving 17 bases not matched to a gene. In nucleotides, the CDR3 is TGTGCCACCGGGGAGTCGACAGGGGGTTTAGGGGAGCAGTACTTC. It specifies CATGESTGGLGEQYF.

This clone was seen a single time. Germline is not matched at one junction end, which may reflect a read error. This chain connects TRBV30 to TRBJ2-3; D unclear. Germline CDR1 GTSNPN, CDR2 SVGIG (reference sequence). The CDR3 has 12 residues. The CDR3 spells CARSPQTDTQYF. Written as DNA, the CDR3 is TGTGCCCGGAGCCCGCAGACAGATACGCAGTATTTT.

The chain's CDR3 is CASSQDGGGATGNEQFF. DNA of the CDR3: TGCGCCAGCAGCCAAGATGGTGGGGGGGCTACTGGCAATGAGCAGTTCTTC. The rearrangement joins TRBV4-3 to TRBJ2-1, with D maybe TRBD2 (7 bases). CDR3 length: 17 amino acids. Trimming removed 0 bases from V and 6 bases from J, with 18 bases in between. Germline V lookup: CDR1 LGHNA, CDR2 YSLEER.

The J gene is TRBJ1-2, the V gene TRBV7-2; TRBD1 might be the D (5 bases). V lost 1 base and J 6 bases, leaving 9 bases between the germline ends. The CDR3 is 13 amino acids. CDR1 is SGHTA and CDR2 is FQGNSA in the germline V gene. As DNA, the CDR3 is TGTGCCAGCAGCTTAGGTCGGGGACATGGCTACACCTTC. This gives the protein CASSLGRGHGYTF.

The chain employs TRBV5-1 and TRBJ2-3, with D possibly being TRBD2 (5 bases). V lost 4 bases, J lost 0 bases, and 12 bases lay in between. Germline V gene lookup returns CDR1 SGHRS and CDR2 YFSETQ. This CDR3 is built from 15 residues. CDR3 sequence reads: CASSLLSGSTDTQYF. DNA for the CDR3: TGCGCCAGCAGCCTCTTGAGCGGAAGCACAGATACGCAGTATTTT.

This clone has just one count. This chain links TRBV7-8 with TRBJ2-7; D possibly corresponds to TRBD2 (6 bases). V was shortened by 1 base and J by 7 bases, with 8 bases between the two germline ends. The CDR3 is 12 amino acids. CDR1 SGHVS and CDR2 FQNEAQ come from the germline V gene. CDR3 in DNA: TGTGCCAGCAGCTTAGGTAGCGGTGAGCAGTACTTC. Amino acids: CASSLGSGEQYF.

The gene calls are TRBV28 and TRBJ2-3; TRBD2 matches at 9 bases. This CDR3 has 16 residues. Trimming cost V 4 bases and J 4 bases; bases outside gene matches: 9. The germline gives CDR1 MDHEN, CDR2 SYDVKM. The CDR3 loop is CASSSRGRGWPDTQYF. The CDR3 bases are TGTGCCAGCAGTTCCCGCGGGAGGGGGTGGCCAGATACGCAGTATTTT.

This clone was picked up one time. This sequence joins TRBV9 and TRBJ1-2; the D gene is possibly TRBD1 (5 bases). The V and J ends lost 8 bases and 8 bases respectively, with 19 bases between them. The CDR3 has 13 residues. Germline CDR1 SGDLS, CDR2 YYNGEE. The CDR3 sequence is CARPPDRRGGYTF. CDR3 nucleotides: TGTGCCAGACCACCTGACCGGAGGGGAGGCTACACCTTC.

The rearrangement links TRBV18 to TRBJ2-5, with 8 bases lining up with TRBD2. The CDR3 loop spans 16 amino acids. Trimming at V came to 3 bases and at J to 5 bases, leaving 11 bases not matched to a gene. Germline V CDR1 and CDR2: KGHSH, LQKENI. CDR3 nucleotide sequence: TGTGCCAGCTCACCGTTTGCGGGAGGTAGCGAGGAGACCCAGTACTTC. It yields the protein CASSPFAGGSEETQYF.

The chain combines TRBV5-4 with TRBJ2-7, with a weak D call TRBD2 (7 bases). This CDR3 region has 14 residues. Germline assignment: CDR1 SGHNT and CDR2 YYREEE (reference sequence). Trimming removed 4 bases from V and 2 bases from J, with 13 bases in between. This CDR3 reads CASSGGATPYEQYF. The CDR3 bases are TGTGCCAGCAGCGGGGGGGCAACGCCCTACGAGCAGTACTTC.